This paragraph reports one TCR beta chain. Antigen specificity is unknown. The record originates from a study of T-cell memory formation after mild COVID-19. General study findings and limits: In pre-infection memory, a portion of responding clones appeared, which suggested that cross-reactive memory joined. The study found contracting CD4+ clones mainly in CM and EM and contracting CD8+ clones in EMRA. Researchers could not confirm that second-wave clones peaking on day 37 targeted SARS-CoV-2.

TCRdb recomputed calls from the 5' RACE reads with MiXCR, one row per CDR3 protein. The repertoire holds roughly 280,000 distinct CDR3 sequences, with about a sixth as singletons. Sequencing was done on a sample of PBMCs or a T cell subset sorted from them (not recorded which). The sequence derives from a man aged 18 to 30 who had mild COVID-19 (a few samples of this study predate the infection). Cell type and time point are not known.

CDR3 amino acids: CASSQVDRGNQPQHF. The CDR3, as DNA: TGCGCCAGCAGCCAAGTGGACAGGGGTAATCAGCCCCAGCATTTT. The V gene is TRBV4-3, the J gene TRBJ1-5; 9 nucleotides agree with TRBD1. The CDR3 runs 15 residues. V lost 1 base to trimming and J lost 4 bases; unmatched junction nucleotides: 2. CDR1 is LGHNA and CDR2 is YSLEER in the germline V gene.